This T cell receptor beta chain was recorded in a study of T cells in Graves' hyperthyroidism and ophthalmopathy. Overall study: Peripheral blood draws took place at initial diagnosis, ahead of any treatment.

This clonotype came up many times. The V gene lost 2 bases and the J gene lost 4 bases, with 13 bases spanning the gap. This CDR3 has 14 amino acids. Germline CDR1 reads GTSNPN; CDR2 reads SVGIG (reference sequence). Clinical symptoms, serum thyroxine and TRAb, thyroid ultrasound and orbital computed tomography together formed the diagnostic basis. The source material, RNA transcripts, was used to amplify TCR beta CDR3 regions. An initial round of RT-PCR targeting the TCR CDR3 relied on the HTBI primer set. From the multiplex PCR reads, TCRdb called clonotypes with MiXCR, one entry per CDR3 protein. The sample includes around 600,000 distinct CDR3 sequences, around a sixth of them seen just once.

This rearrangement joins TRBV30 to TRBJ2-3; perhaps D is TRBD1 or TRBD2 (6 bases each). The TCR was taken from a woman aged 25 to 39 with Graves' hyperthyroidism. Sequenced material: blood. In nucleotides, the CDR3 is TGTGCCTGGAGTCGGGCGGAGGGGGCAGATACGCAGTATTTT. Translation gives CAWSRAEGADTQYF.